The rows below give T cell receptor beta chains drawn from one sample of a study of Ad26.COV2.S vaccination and SARS-CoV-2 variants. Sequenced by immunoSEQ multiplex PCR; TCRdb stores in-frame clones only, minus some. This table has some 460,000 clones, roughly nine tenths appearing once. The sequenced sample was peripheral blood, obtained in a trial of Ad26.COV2.S vaccine versus placebo. All receptors derive from a person aged 18-65 years who received the Ad26.COV2.S COVID-19 vaccine or a placebo. The CDR3 runs from the conserved cysteine through the conserved F or W. Fields, in order: V gene, clone size, J gene, D gene, CDR3 protein, CDR3 DNA. The D gene is left open where the match is weak. Expanded clones are given a class, and other clones once, few, many or no size at all.

V: TRBV28; size: .; J: TRBJ2-2; D: TRBD2; CDR3: CASSPRTSSAGELFF; DNA: TGTGCCAGCAGTCCCAGGACTAGCTCAGCCGGGGAGCTGTTTTTT
V: TRBV3-1/TRBV3-2; size: .; J: TRBJ2-1; D: .; CDR3: CASSQGVESSYNEQFF; DNA: TGTGCCAGCAGCCAAGGGGTGGAGAGCTCCTACAATGAGCAGTTCTTC
V: TRBV3-1/TRBV3-2; size: .; J: TRBJ2-1; D: .; CDR3: CASSQFPDLVPIYEQFF; DNA: TGTGCCAGCAGCCAATTTCCGGACCTAGTCCCTATTTATGAGCAGTTCTTC
V: TRBV2; size: .; J: TRBJ2-3; D: TRBD2; CDR3: CASSESAGGRDTQYF; DNA: TGTGCCAGCAGTGAATCAGCGGGAGGGAGAGATACGCAGTATTTT
V: TRBV4-1; size: .; J: TRBJ2-5; D: .; CDR3: CASSQDIRPSQETQYF; DNA: TGCGCCAGCAGCCAAGACATCCGCCCCTCGCAAGAGACCCAGTACTTC
V: TRBV11-1; size: .; J: TRBJ1-1; D: .; CDR3: CASSLRAMNTEAFF; DNA: TGTGCCAGCAGCTTAAGGGCCATGAACACTGAAGCTTTCTTT
V: TRBV2; size: .; J: TRBJ1-4; D: TRBD1; CDR3: CASSDRTGNLPGKLFF; DNA: TGTGCCAGCAGTGATCGGACAGGGAATTTGCCTGGAAAACTGTTTTTT
V: TRBV19; size: once; J: TRBJ2-2; D: .; CDR3: CASSDFTYSGQTGELFF; DNA: TGTGCCAGTAGTGACTTCACGTACAGTGGTCAAACCGGGGAGCTGTTTTTT
V: TRBV24-1; size: .; J: TRBJ2-1; D: .; CDR3: CVLWEQFF; DNA: TGTGTTCTATGGGAGCAGTTCTTC
V: TRBV7-6; size: .; J: TRBJ2-5; D: TRBD2; CDR3: CASSLAVGLAGGRQETQYF; DNA: TGTGCCAGCAGCTTAGCGGTCGGACTAGCGGGAGGGCGTCAAGAGACCCAGTACTTC
V: TRBV3-1/TRBV3-2; size: .; J: TRBJ2-1; D: .; CDR3: CASSQDGRYNEQFF; DNA: TGTGCCAGCAGCCAAGATGGTCGGTACAATGAGCAGTTCTTC
V: TRBV2; size: .; J: TRBJ2-5; D: .; CDR3: CASSEATVTSGRETQYF; DNA: TGTGCCAGCAGTGAAGCGACCGTAACCTCGGGGCGGGAGACCCAGTACTTC
V: TRBV7-9; size: .; J: TRBJ1-4; D: .; CDR3: CASSLSAGNEKLFF; DNA: TGTGCCAGCAGCTTATCGGCAGGGAACGAAAAACTGTTTTTT
V: TRBV29-1; size: .; J: TRBJ1-2; D: TRBD1; CDR3: CSARSGTGYGYTF; DNA: TGCAGCGCCCGATCCGGGACAGGGTATGGCTACACCTTC
V: TRBV18; size: .; J: TRBJ2-7; D: .; CDR3: CASSPQDRSYEQYF; DNA: TGTGCCAGCTCACCACAGGACAGATCCTACGAGCAGTACTTC
V: TRBV7-8; size: .; J: TRBJ2-7; D: .; CDR3: CASSPAGREQYF; DNA: TGTGCCAGCAGCCCCGCCGGCCGCGAGCAGTACTTC
V: TRBV28; size: .; J: TRBJ1-5; D: .; CDR3: CASSLRESFQPQHF; DNA: TGTGCCAGCAGTTTACGCGAGAGTTTCCAGCCCCAGCATTTT
V: TRBV6-5; size: .; J: TRBJ1-1; D: TRBD1; CDR3: CASVPEGASTEAFF; DNA: TGTGCCAGCGTCCCAGAGGGGGCGTCGACTGAAGCTTTCTTT
V: TRBV11-3; size: .; J: TRBJ2-1; D: TRBD2; CDR3: CASSSGGAGDNEQFF; DNA: TGTGCCAGCAGCTCCGGGGGGGCTGGAGACAATGAGCAGTTCTTC
V: TRBV6-6; size: .; J: TRBJ1-1; D: TRBD1; CDR3: CASSRQGGEVETEAFF; DNA: TGTGCCAGCAGCCGACAGGGGGGGGAGGTAGAGACTGAAGCTTTCTTT
V: TRBV24-1; size: .; J: TRBJ1-2; D: .; CDR3: CATSDSRGYTF; DNA: TGTGCCACCAGTGATTCCCGTGGCTACACCTTC
V: TRBV7-2; size: .; J: TRBJ2-7; D: TRBD1; CDR3: CASSPGGTGRYEQYF; DNA: TGTGCCAGCAGCCCTGGGGGGACAGGGAGATACGAGCAGTACTTC
V: TRBV29-1; size: .; J: TRBJ1-6; D: .; CDR3: CSETRPDNSPLHF; DNA: TGCAGCGAAACACGGCCCGATAATTCACCCCTCCACTTT
V: TRBV20-1; size: .; J: TRBJ2-3; D: .; CDR3: CSASMGASTDTQYF; DNA: TGCAGTGCTAGTATGGGGGCTTCCACAGATACGCAGTATTTT
V: TRBV4-1; size: .; J: TRBJ2-1; D: TRBD2; CDR3: CASSQEIVAGGGYNEQFF; DNA: TGCGCCAGCAGCCAAGAGATAGTAGCGGGAGGGGGATACAATGAGCAGTTCTTC
V: TRBV19; size: .; J: TRBJ1-1; D: TRBD1; CDR3: CASSIGTGGNTEAFF; DNA: TGTGCCAGTAGTATCGGGACAGGGGGGAACACTGAAGCTTTCTTT
V: TRBV7-9; size: .; J: TRBJ2-5; D: .; CDR3: CASSLRGGGQETQYF; DNA: TGTGCCAGCAGCTTAAGGGGGGGCGGCCAAGAGACCCAGTACTTC